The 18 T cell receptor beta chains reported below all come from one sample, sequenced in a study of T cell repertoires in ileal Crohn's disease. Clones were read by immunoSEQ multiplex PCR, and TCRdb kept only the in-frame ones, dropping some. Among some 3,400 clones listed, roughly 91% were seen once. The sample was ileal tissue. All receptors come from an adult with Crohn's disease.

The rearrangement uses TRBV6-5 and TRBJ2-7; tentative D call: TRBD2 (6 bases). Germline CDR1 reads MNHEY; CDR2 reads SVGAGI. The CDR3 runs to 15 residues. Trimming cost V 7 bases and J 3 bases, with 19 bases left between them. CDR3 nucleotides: TGTGCCAGCAAAAGTAGGGTCGCTAGCGACTACGAGCAGTACTTC. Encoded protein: CASKSRVASDYEQYF.

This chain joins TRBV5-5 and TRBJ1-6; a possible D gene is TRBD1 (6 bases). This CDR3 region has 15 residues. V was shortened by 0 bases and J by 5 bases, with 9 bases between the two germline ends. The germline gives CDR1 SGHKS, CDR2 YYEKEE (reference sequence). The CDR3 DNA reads TGTGCCAGCAGCTTGGGGGGGCCAAATAATTCACCCCTCCACTTT. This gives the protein CASSLGGPNNSPLHF.

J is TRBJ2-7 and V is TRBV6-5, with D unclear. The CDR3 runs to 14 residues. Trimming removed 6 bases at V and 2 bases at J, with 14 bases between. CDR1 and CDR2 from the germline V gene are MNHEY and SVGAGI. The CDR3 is CASSPINRAYEQYF. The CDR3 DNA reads TGTGCCAGCAGCCCGATTAATAGGGCCTACGAGCAGTACTTC.

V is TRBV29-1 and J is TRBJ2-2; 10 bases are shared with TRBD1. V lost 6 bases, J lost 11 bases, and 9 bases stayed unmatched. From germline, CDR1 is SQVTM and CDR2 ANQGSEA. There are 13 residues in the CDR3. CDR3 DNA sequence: TGCAGCGTCGCGCCGGGGACAGGGGCCGAGCTGTTTTTT. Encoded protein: CSVAPGTGAELFF.

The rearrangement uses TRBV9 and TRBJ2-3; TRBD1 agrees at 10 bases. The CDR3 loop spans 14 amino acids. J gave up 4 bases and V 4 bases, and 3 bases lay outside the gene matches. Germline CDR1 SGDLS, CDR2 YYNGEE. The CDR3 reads CASSMTGGADTQYF. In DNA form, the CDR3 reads TGTGCCAGCAGCATGACAGGGGGCGCAGATACGCAGTATTTT.

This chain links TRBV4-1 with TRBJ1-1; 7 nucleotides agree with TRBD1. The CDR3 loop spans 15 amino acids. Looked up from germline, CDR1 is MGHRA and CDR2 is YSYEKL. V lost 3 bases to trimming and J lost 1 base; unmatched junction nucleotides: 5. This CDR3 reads CASSHEDRQNTEAFF. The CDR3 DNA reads TGCGCCAGCAGCCACGAGGACAGGCAGAACACTGAAGCTTTCTTT.

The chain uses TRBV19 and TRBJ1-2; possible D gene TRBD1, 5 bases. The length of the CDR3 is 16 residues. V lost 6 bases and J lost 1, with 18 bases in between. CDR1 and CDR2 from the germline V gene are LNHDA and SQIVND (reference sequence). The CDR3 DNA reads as TGTGCCAGTAGGTTGGTAGGGGCCCCGGATAACTATGGCTACACCTTC. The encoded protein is CASRLVGAPDNYGYTF.

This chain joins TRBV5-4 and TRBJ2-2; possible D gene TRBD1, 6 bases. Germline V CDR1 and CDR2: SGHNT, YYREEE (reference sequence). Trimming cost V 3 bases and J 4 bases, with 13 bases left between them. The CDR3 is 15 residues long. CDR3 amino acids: CASSSAGARTGELFF. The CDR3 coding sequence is TGTGCCAGCAGCTCGGCAGGGGCCCGCACCGGGGAGCTGTTTTTT.

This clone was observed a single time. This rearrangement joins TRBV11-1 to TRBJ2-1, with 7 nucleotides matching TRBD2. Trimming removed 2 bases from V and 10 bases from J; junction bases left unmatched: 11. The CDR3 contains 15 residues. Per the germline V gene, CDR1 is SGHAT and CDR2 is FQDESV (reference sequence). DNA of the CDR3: TGTGCCAGCAGCTTACGGAGGGAGGGATTGGGGGAGCAGTTCTTC. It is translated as CASSLRREGLGEQFF.

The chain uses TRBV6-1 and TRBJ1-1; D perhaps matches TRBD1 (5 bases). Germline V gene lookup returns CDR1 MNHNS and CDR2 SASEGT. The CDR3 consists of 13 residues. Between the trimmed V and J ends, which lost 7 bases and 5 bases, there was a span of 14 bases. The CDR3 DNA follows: TGTGCCAGCATGACCGGGGCGCGGACTGAAGCTTTCTTT. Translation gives CASMTGARTEAFF.

The CDR3 is CASSYSRQGARDTIYF. CDR3 nucleotide sequence: TGTGCCAGCAGTTACTCACGACAGGGGGCGCGGGACACCATATATTTT. This sequence joins TRBV6-6 and TRBJ1-3; 10 nucleotides align to TRBD1. Looked up from germline, CDR1 is MNHNY and CDR2 is SVGAGI (reference sequence). Trimming took 0 bases from V and 8 from J; bases not matched to a gene: 7. CDR3 length: 16 amino acids.

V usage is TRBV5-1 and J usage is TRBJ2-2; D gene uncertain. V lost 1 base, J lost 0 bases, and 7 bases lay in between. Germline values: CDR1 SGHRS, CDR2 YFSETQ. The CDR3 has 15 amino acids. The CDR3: CASSLSDPNTGELFF. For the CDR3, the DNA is TGCGCCAGCAGCTTGTCGGACCCGAACACCGGGGAGCTGTTTTTT.

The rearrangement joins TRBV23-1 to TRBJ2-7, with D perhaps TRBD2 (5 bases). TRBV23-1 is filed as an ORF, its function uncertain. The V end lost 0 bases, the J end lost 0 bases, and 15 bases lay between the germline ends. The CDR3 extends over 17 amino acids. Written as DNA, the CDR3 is TGCGCCAGCAGTCAATCGGGGAGACATCCCGCCTCCTACGAGCAGTACTTC. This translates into CASSQSGRHPASYEQYF.

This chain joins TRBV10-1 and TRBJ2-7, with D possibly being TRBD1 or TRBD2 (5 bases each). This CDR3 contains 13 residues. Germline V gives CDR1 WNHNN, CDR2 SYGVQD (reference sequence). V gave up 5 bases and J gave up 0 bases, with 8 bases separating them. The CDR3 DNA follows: TGCGCCAGCAGTTCGGGACCCTCCTACGAGCAGTACTTC. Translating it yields CASSSGPSYEQYF.

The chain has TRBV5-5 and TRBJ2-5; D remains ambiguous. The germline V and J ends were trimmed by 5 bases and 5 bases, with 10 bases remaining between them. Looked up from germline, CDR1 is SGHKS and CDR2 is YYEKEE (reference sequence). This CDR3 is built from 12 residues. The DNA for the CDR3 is TGTGCCAGCAGTCCGAGCGTTGAGACCCAGTACTTC. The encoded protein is CASSPSVETQYF.

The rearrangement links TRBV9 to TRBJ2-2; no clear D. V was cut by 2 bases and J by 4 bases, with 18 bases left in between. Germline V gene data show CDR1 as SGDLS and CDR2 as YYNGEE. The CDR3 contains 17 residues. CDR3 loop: CASSVSYWRTFTGELFF. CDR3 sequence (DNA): TGTGCCAGCAGCGTGTCCTACTGGCGAACCTTCACCGGGGAGCTGTTTTTT.

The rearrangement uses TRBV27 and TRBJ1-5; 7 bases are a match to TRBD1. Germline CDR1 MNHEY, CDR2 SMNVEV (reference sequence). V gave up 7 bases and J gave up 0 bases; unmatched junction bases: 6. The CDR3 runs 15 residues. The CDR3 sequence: CASKQGDYSNQPQHF. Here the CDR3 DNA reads TGTGCCAGCAAGCAGGGGGACTATAGCAATCAGCCCCAGCATTTT.

The CDR3 bases are TGTGCCAGTAGCCGAGGGGGACAGGCTCAATGGGCAGCTTTCTTT. This codes for CASSRGGQAQWAAFF. The chain employs TRBV19 and TRBJ1-1; 8 bases match TRBD1. The CDR3 has 15 amino acids. Trimming cost V 6 bases and J 10 bases; bases outside gene matches: 16. Germline CDR1 LNHDA, CDR2 SQIVND (reference sequence).